This T cell receptor (beta chain) came from a study of T cells in Graves' hyperthyroidism and ophthalmopathy. Study-wide findings and caveats: Blood also contained most expanded thyroid clonotypes above 0.001.

CDR3 length: 17 residues. Patients having uncontrolled infection, another autoimmune disease, pregnancy or lactation were not included. Only a few counts were recorded for this clonotype. The antigen is unknown. RNA transcripts gave rise to amplified TCR beta CDR3 regions. The HTBI primer set drove a first-round RT-PCR of the TCR CDR3. TCRdb independently ran MiXCR on the multiplex PCR reads; one entry per CDR3 protein. Among 700,000 or so distinct CDR3 sequences listed, about 16% were seen once. The sequence was obtained from a man aged 18 to 35 with Graves' hyperthyroidism. This chain connects TRBV3-2 to TRBJ2-1; TRBD2 reflects the table's D call only, with no check against the DNA. TRBV3-2 is a pseudogene segment. Material for sequencing was blood. The CDR3 loop reads CASSQDRSSGEYNEQFF. As DNA, the CDR3 is TGTGCCAGCAGCCAAGATCGGTCTAGCGGGGAGTACAATGAGCAGTTCTTC.